The rows below give T cell receptor beta chains drawn from one sample of a study of blood T cells in healthy people across ages. TCRdb re-called the 5' RACE reads through MiXCR, storing one row per CDR3 protein. The repertoire holds 1,500,000 or so distinct CDR3 sequences, 35% to 45% seen once, with over 3.5% in the top ten. The sequenced sample was blood. The receptors were sampled from a woman between 18 and 29 years old in good health. CDR3s include the opening cysteine and the closing phenylalanine or tryptophan.

TRBJ2-2,TRBV12-3/TRBV12-4,CASSSAGFLAANTGELFF
TRBJ2-3,TRBV7-9,CASSLLKGGTDTQYF
TRBJ1-1,TRBV20-1,CSARDLGENTEAFF
TRBJ2-3,TRBV7-2,CASSLMASGTDTQYF
TRBJ2-1,TRBV20-1,CSARSAGGRNEQFF
TRBJ2-5,TRBV3-1,CASSPQSAQTQYF
-,TRBV4-1,CASSQETGEWYEQYF
TRBJ2-1,TRBV28,CASSTALHEQFF
TRBJ2-7,TRBV7-7,CASSAGQGGYEQYF
TRBJ2-3,TRBV11-2,CASSPGRQYF
TRBJ2-6,TRBV4-1,CASSPHRNDLGANVLTF
TRBJ2-1,TRBV4-1,CASRTYTGTSGHSSYNEQFF
TRBJ1-2,TRBV4-1,CASSQVPGKHYGYTF
TRBJ2-3,TRBV6-5,CASSSPHSYTPGLGQNTDTQYF
TRBJ2-7,TRBV5-6,CASSHLGTSTYEQYF
TRBJ2-1,TRBV29-1,CSVPDENEQFF
TRBJ1-1,TRBV7-9,CASSFRQGPNTEAFF
TRBJ1-2,TRBV29-1,CSVNPPSVFYGYTF
TRBJ1-2,TRBV30,CAWSITGGLDGYTF
TRBJ2-5,TRBV5-1,CASSLVVNPKTQYF
TRBJ2-7,TRBV7-8,CASSFSRTSGAYEQYF
TRBJ1-2,TRBV2,CASSERMGGGYTF
TRBJ1-2,TRBV4-1,CASSQEEGQGINGYTF
TRBJ2-6,TRBV11-2,CASNYQGASSGANVLTF
TRBJ2-3,TRBV4-2,CASSQERGDTQYF
TRBJ2-4,TRBV6-2/TRBV6-3,CASSYSTGEGILAKNIQYF
TRBJ2-5,TRBV6-6,CASSGSWETQYF